This T cell receptor beta chain was captured by sequencing in a study of beta chain features in type 1 diabetes (dated 2018 in TCRdb). General notes on the study: Mean age, gender distribution, total cell number and subset yield did not differ between patients and healthy donors. A total of roughly 100 million sorted cells were examined across all samples, and a strong correlation was observed between cell number per subset and RNA yield. In the study, recently diagnosed type 1 diabetes patients and matched healthy donors were compared on the TCRB repertoires of their sorted circulating CD4+ T cell subsets. Naive and central memory subsets were obtained from all 28 donors, but regulatory and stem cell-like memory subsets were isolated from only 8 patients and roughly 8 healthy donors. Results the study describes overall, beyond this receptor: Shorter templates might be favored by PCR, yet because patient and control samples were amplified and corrected together, any such skew would affect both groups equally. In all four CD4+ subsets, TCRB CDR3 length was moderately but significantly shorter in type 1 diabetes patients. Naive, central memory and regulatory TCRB repertoires appeared to be more similar among patients than among healthy donors. Sequencing cDNA rather than genomic DNA could over-represent highly expressing activated cells, although activation and CD3 levels did not differ between groups. Fewer insertions and more nucleotide deletions at VDJ recombination sites were observed in patients with type 1 diabetes, implying thymic rearrangement abnormalities. Because the HLA sub-analyses included only small numbers of individuals, any influence of HLA type on TCRB rearrangement was left unresolved.

From each donor, a single peripheral blood sample of around 120 mL on average was drawn into heparinised tubes. A BD FACSAria II and a panel including CD45RO, CCR7, CD25, CD127, CD95 and CD27 were used to sort naive, central memory, regulatory and stem cell-like memory CD4+ T cells. Purity was above 95% for every sorted population. Right away, PBMCs were isolated by Lymphoprep density gradient centrifugation and were stained directly, with no culture step. So that batch effects would be minimized, each experiment stained and sorted samples in pairs, pairing one healthy donor with one patient. A remark on this clone: It lacks a known antigen. Base quality data are lacking; no much larger clone is found one base away.

Clipping removes 0 bases from V and 4 bases from J, with 3 as the unmatched junction base count. CDR1 and CDR2 are drawn from the germline V gene (reference sequence): SEHNR, FQNEAQ. The CDR3 starts with the cysteine, ends with the phenylalanine, and has 16 residues. Of the read, only the CDR3 DNA is kept; its 48 bases are in frame from base 1. The entire amount of isolated RNA was reverse transcribed using the High Capacity cDNA Reverse Transcription Kit, so the sequenced TCRB transcripts were expressed ones. Deep immunoSEQ sequencing was performed on naive, central memory and regulatory T cell samples, with an average of roughly 4 million total reads per sample. Sorted cells were lysed in RLT buffer and RNA was extracted with DNase-treated RNeasy Micro or Mini kits, depending on cell number. To prevent cross-contamination, every cell subset was processed on its own, while patient and healthy donor samples were processed together. The immunoSEQ multiplex PCR was used to amplify TCRB sequences from cDNA, generating 87-bp fragments that spanned the CDR3 region. Sequencing of the amplicons was performed on the Illumina HiSeq platform. The original pipeline was this. Synthetic template baselines were used to correct PCR bias computationally, reads within Hamming distance 2 were collapsed, and singletons that could not be merged were discarded. Reads were aligned against IMGT so that V, D and J genes, CDR3 length and insertions or deletions at six rearrangement sites could be assigned. Within each subset, clonotype counts were normalized to sorted cell number, and only after that were true diversity and Gini coefficients computed with the tcR R package. Repertoire sharing was quantified using the overlap coefficient calculated on TCRB nucleotide sequences. TCRdb retrieved this table from immuneACCESS and kept in-frame rearrangements only. Not all clones are present; in checked studies, unresolved V genes account for under half, and no reason is known for the remainder. The V and J calls and clone size are taken from that table; D and trimming were inferred from the DNA. The sample yields tens of thousands of clones; 45% to 50% were counted once. The ten most abundant clones make up roughly 0.7% of the sample.

This receptor was taken from a young woman in good health. The sequence is built from TRBV7-9 and TRBJ2-1, with 10 central nucleotides matching TRBD2. Sequencing was done on a sample of central memory CD4+ T cells from blood. In nucleotide form, the sequence is TGTGCCAGCAGCTTAGCACTAGCGGGGACATACAATGAGCAGTTCTTC. This codes for CASSLALAGTYNEQFF.